This is a list of T cell receptor beta chains from one sample in a study of blood T cell repertoires in COVID-19. The repertoire was sequenced with immunoSEQ multiplex PCR; TCRdb's copy has only in-frame clones and lacks some. The table shows some 210,000 clones, with roughly four fifths occurring only once. The sample comprised peripheral blood. Every receptor here comes from a woman aged 70-85 years with active or convalescent COVID-19. Both conserved end residues are part of each CDR3. The order of the fields is clone size, D gene, V gene, J gene, CDR3 DNA, CDR3 protein. A D gene is named only where the DNA matches it firmly. Only part of the rows carry a size: once, few, many, or a class if the clone is expanded.

-,-,TRBV7-9,TRBJ2-3,TGTGCCAGCAGCTTACCGGGTATAGTAACAGATACGCAGTATTTT,CASSLPGIVTDTQYF
-,TRBD1,TRBV12-3/TRBV12-4,TRBJ1-1,TGTGCCAGCACAGGGACAGTGGGGACTGAAGCTTTCTTT,CASTGTVGTEAFF
-,TRBD2,TRBV19,TRBJ2-1,TGTGCCAGTAGTATAGGTTCCTTGCTAGCGGTGACGAGCTCCTACAATGAGCAGTTCTTC,CASSIGSLLAVTSSYNEQFF
-,-,TRBV3-1/TRBV3-2,TRBJ1-2,TGTGCCAGCAGCCAAGAGAGGGTAGCGACCTTGGGCTACACCTTC,CASSQERVATLGYTF
-,TRBD1,TRBV7-9,TRBJ2-2,TGTGCCAGCAGTTCAAGCGGGACAGGGGCAACCGGGGAGCTGTTTTTT,CASSSSGTGATGELFF
-,TRBD1,TRBV28,TRBJ1-5,TGTGCCAGCAGTCATCGGACAGGGACCCTACATCAGCCCCAGCATTTT,CASSHRTGTLHQPQHF
-,TRBD2,TRBV2,TRBJ2-2,TGTGCCAGCAGTGATCCTAGCGGGAACACCGGGGAGCTGTTTTTT,CASSDPSGNTGELFF
few,-,TRBV28,TRBJ1-1,TGTGCCAGCAGAGACTACCGGGGAATGAACACTGAAGCTTTCTTT,CASRDYRGMNTEAFF
-,-,TRBV2,TRBJ2-7,TGTGCCAGCAGCGGAACTACCTACGAGCAGTACTTC,CASSGTTYEQYF
-,-,TRBV7-3,TRBJ2-1,TGTGCCAGCAGCTTAAGGCTGTACAATGAGCAGTTCTTC,CASSLRLYNEQFF
-,-,TRBV30,TRBJ1-1,TGTGCCTGGACCATCCAGGGGATAGGAACTGAAGCTTTCTTT,CAWTIQGIGTEAFF
-,TRBD2,TRBV7-8,TRBJ2-7,TGTGCCAGCAGCTTAGGTGGCGGGAGGCGAAACGAGCAGTACTTC,CASSLGGGRRNEQYF
-,-,TRBV10-3,TRBJ2-2,TGTGCCATCAGTGAGATAGAGATAAAAGTTGCCGGGGAGCTGTTTTTT,CAISEIEIKVAGELFF
-,TRBD2,TRBV29-1,TRBJ2-1,TGCAGTACCGGGACTAGCCCCTCCCGTGAGCAGTTCTTC,CSTGTSPSREQFF
few,-,TRBV5-6,TRBJ1-4,TGTGCCAGCAGCCCCTGGGGGGCTAATGAAAAACTGTTTTTT,CASSPWGANEKLFF
-,-,TRBV29-1,TRBJ1-5,TGCAGCGTTGTGACATCCGATAGCAATCAGCCCCAGCATTTT,CSVVTSDSNQPQHF
once,TRBD2,TRBV6-1,TRBJ2-7,TGTGCCAGCAGTGAAGCGCCGGGGGGGGCCTACGAGCAGTACTTC,CASSEAPGGAYEQYF
-,-,TRBV6-5,TRBJ1-5,TGTGCCAGCAGAAAACAGGGCACCAATCAGCCCCAGCATTTT,CASRKQGTNQPQHF
-,TRBD1,TRBV13,TRBJ1-1,TGTGCCAGCAGCCCCCAGGGGGCACAGAACACTGAAGCTTTCTTT,CASSPQGAQNTEAFF
once,-,TRBV9,TRBJ1-1,TGTGCCAGCACCCGATTGGGACAAACGAACACTGAAGCTTTCTTT,CASTRLGQTNTEAFF
-,-,TRBV4-1,TRBJ1-2,TGCGCCAGCAGCCAAGAAGGTAGGGGTTCCGCTGGCTACACCTTC,CASSQEGRGSAGYTF
-,TRBD2,TRBV11-2,TRBJ2-2,TGTGCCAGCAGCCCGAGCGCGGGAGCGGCCGGGGAGCTGTTTTTT,CASSPSAGAAGELFF
once,-,TRBV7-9,TRBJ2-7,TGTGCCAGCAGCTCCTGGGGAGCGGGTAACTCGTACGAGCAGTACTTC,CASSSWGAGNSYEQYF
-,TRBD1,TRBV4-1,TRBJ1-6,TGCGCCAGCAGCCAAGTAACCGGGACAGGGGACAATTCACCCCTCCACTTT,CASSQVTGTGDNSPLHF
-,TRBD1,TRBV7-9,TRBJ1-4,TGTGCCAGCAGCTTAGGAGACAGGGGAATAAATGAAAAACTGTTTTTT,CASSLGDRGINEKLFF
-,-,TRBV5-1,TRBJ2-1,TGCGCCAGCAGTCGCGGGGACGCCACCTACAATGAGCAGTTCTTC,CASSRGDATYNEQFF
-,-,TRBV2,TRBJ2-1,TGTGCCAGCAGTTGGAGCCTAGCATCTGAGCAGTTCTTC,CASSWSLASEQFF
-,TRBD1,TRBV6-1,TRBJ1-1,TGTGCCAGCAGTCAACAACAGGGGTTTACTGAAGCTTTCTTT,CASSQQQGFTEAFF
-,TRBD2,TRBV30,TRBJ2-1,TGTGCCTGGAGTGTACGGGGGGCTAGCGGGGGATTAGGGTACAATGAGCAGTTCTTC,CAWSVRGASGGLGYNEQFF
-,-,TRBV18,TRBJ1-2,TGTGCCAGCTCATATACGGGAGATGGCTACACCTTC,CASSYTGDGYTF
-,-,TRBV5-1,TRBJ2-2,TGCGCCAGCAGCTTCACCAGGTACACCGGGGAGCTGTTTTTT,CASSFTRYTGELFF
-,TRBD2,TRBV7-8,TRBJ2-1,TGTGCCAGCAGCTTAGCCCTAGCGGGAGAATATGAGCAGTTCTTC,CASSLALAGEYEQFF
-,TRBD1,TRBV12-5,TRBJ2-5,TGTGCTAGTGGTTTGGGGGGACAGGGAAAAGAGACCCAGTACTTC,CASGLGGQGKETQYF
-,TRBD2,TRBV6-6,TRBJ2-7,TGTGCCAGCAGTCCCACCGGGCTAGCGGGAGGTCTTTACGAGCAGTACTTC,CASSPTGLAGGLYEQYF
-,-,TRBV5-1,TRBJ2-2,TGCGCCAGCAGCTGGGGGGACAGAACGAACACCGGGGAGCTGTTTTTT,CASSWGDRTNTGELFF
-,-,TRBV7-9,TRBJ1-6,TGTGCCAGCAGCTTAGGCGGCAGGGGATCACCCCTCCACTTT,CASSLGGRGSPLHF
once,TRBD1,TRBV2,TRBJ1-1,TGTGCCAGCAGGAAAGGACAGGGCGTCCAGATCACTGAAGCTTTCTTT,CASRKGQGVQITEAFF
-,-,TRBV10-3,TRBJ2-7,TGTGCCATCAGCGGACAGTACGACTACGAGCAGTACTTC,CAISGQYDYEQYF
-,TRBD1,TRBV7-9,TRBJ1-4,TGTGCCAGCAGCCCCGGACAGGTTAATGAAAAACTGTTTTTT,CASSPGQVNEKLFF
-,-,TRBV2,TRBJ2-3,TGTGCCGGGGGGACCGGATACCACACAGATACGCAGTATTTT,CAGGTGYHTDTQYF
-,-,TRBV28,TRBJ1-2,TGTGCCAGCAGCGATTCCCGTAGGGGGGGGTATGGCTACACCTTC,CASSDSRRGGYGYTF
-,-,TRBV19,TRBJ2-7,TGTGCCAGTAGTATGGCGGGGCCCGCCTACGAGCAGTACTTC,CASSMAGPAYEQYF
-,TRBD2,TRBV5-4,TRBJ2-3,TGTGCCAGCAGCTTGGCCAGCGGGAGGCTGGATACGCAGTATTTT,CASSLASGRLDTQYF
-,TRBD2,TRBV10-3,TRBJ2-5,TGTGCCATCAGTGAGTCGGAACTAGCCGGGGGGGGGACCCAGTACTTC,CAISESELAGGGTQYF
-,-,TRBV6-5,TRBJ1-3,TGTGCCAGCAGTTACTCCGGAAGGGGGGGAAACACCATATATTTT,CASSYSGRGGNTIYF
-,TRBD2,TRBV12-3/TRBV12-4,TRBJ2-7,TGTGCCAGCAGAAGGACTAGCAGCGACGAGCAGTACTTC,CASRRTSSDEQYF